The 19 T cell receptor beta chains below were found in one sample sequenced in a study of tumor-infiltrating lymphocytes in primary liver carcinoma. Researchers generated TCR beta cDNA from approximately 0.55 ug of total RNA, relying on a constant-region primer. Libraries covering TCR beta were generated through three nested multiplex PCR rounds (using a slightly modified ARM-PCR). TRBV1-TRBV30 forward primers paired with a C-beta reverse primer were used in the first two PCR rounds, which ran approximately 10 cycles each. MiXCR, run by TCRdb on the multiplex PCR reads, gives a single entry per CDR3 protein. The sample carries fewer than 85,000 distinct CDR3 sequences, about 75% recorded once. From about 19-30 mg of unsorted bulk tissue, DNA and RNA were co-extracted together. The sequenced sample consisted of tumor-adjacent normal liver tissue. The receptors originated from a man aged 40-49 years with primary liver carcinoma and hepatitis B virus infection.

As to this clonotype: Mismatch with germline at one junction end may stem from a read error. The CDR3 coding sequence is TGCGCCAGCAGCTTGGAAGGTGGGAGATCCTACAATGAGCAGTTCTTC. It specifies CASSLEGGRSYNEQFF. This rearrangement joins TRBV5-6 to TRBJ2-1; weak D call: TRBD2 (5 bases). CDR1 and CDR2 from the germline V gene are SGHDT and YYEEEE. CDR3 length: 16 amino acids.

This clonotype was counted a few times. Just one base apart from a much larger clone, this may be a read error. The rearrangement uses TRBV29-1 and TRBJ2-7, with 7 bases fitting TRBD1. J was trimmed by 5 bases and V by 4 bases; bases with no gene match: 8. This CDR3 spans 13 amino acids. Germline lookup yields CDR1 SQVTM and CDR2 ANQGSEA. The CDR3 nucleotides read TGCAGCGTTGCCACGACAGGGCTCCACGAGCAGTACTTC. It is translated as CSVATTGLHEQYF.

On this clonotype: One end of the junction is discordant with germline, which a read error may explain. The chain uses TRBV12-3 or TRBV12-4 and TRBJ2-3; TRBD2 agrees at 7 bases. The CDR3 contains 14 residues. This CDR3 reads CASCLGGTPDTQYF. The CDR3 bases are TGTGCCAGCTGTTTGGGGGGGACTCCAGATACGCAGTATTTT.

This clonotype showed up many times. V is TRBV6-2 or TRBV6-3 and J is TRBJ2-1; 9 bases align to TRBD1. Germline CDR1 MNHEY, CDR2 SVGEGT. J was trimmed by 9 bases and V by 6 bases; bases with no gene match: 9. The CDR3 runs to 14 residues. CDR3 nucleotide sequence: TGTGCCAGCAGCCTTGGACAGGGGTGGAGTGAGCAGTTCTTC. Translation gives CASSLGQGWSEQFF.

This chain connects TRBV4-1 to TRBJ2-3; perhaps D is TRBD1 or TRBD2 (6 bases each). The CDR3 length is 14 residues. Germline CDR1 reads MGHRA; CDR2 reads YSYEKL. CDR3 sequence (DNA): TGCACAAGCAGCCAAGGGGGGAAAGGAGATACGCAGTATTTT. This sequence encodes CTSSQGGKGDTQYF.

Turning to this clonotype: At one boundary the junction diverges from the germline segment, which might be a read error. The chain has TRBV11-2 and TRBJ2-5, with TRBD2 identical over 7 bases. Germline V gene lookup returns CDR1 SGHAT and CDR2 FQNNGV. This CDR3 comprises 18 residues. The CDR3 DNA sequence: TGTGCAAGCAGCTTAGATCCGTGGTCTGGCGGGAGAGGAGAGATCCAGTACTTC. It yields the protein CASSLDPWSGGRGEIQYF.

The CDR3 bases are TGTGCCAACAGGGTCAGTGGTCGGCGGGATGAGCAGTTCTTC. This translates into CANRVSGRRDEQFF. V and J are TRBV6-2 or TRBV6-3 and TRBJ2-1; tentative D call: TRBD1 (6 bases). CDR1 is MNHEY and CDR2 is SVGEGT in the germline V gene. Trimming shortened V by 10 bases and J by 8 bases, and 21 bases separated the two germline ends. There are 14 residues in the CDR3.

In regard to this clonotype: One end of the junction fails to match germline, which may point to a read error. The CDR3 sequence: CTSSFMVGGTYEQYF. As DNA, the CDR3 is TGTACCAGCAGCTTCATGGTTGGCGGGACGTACGAGCAGTACTTC. The gene calls are TRBV5-6 and TRBJ2-7, with TRBD2 as a possible D gene (6 bases). The CDR3 runs 15 residues. The germline gives CDR1 SGHDT, CDR2 YYEEEE. The whole variable domain, filled in from reference TRBV5-6 and TRBJ2-7, reads DAGVTQSPTHLIKTRGQQVTLRCSPKSGHDTVSWYQQALGQGPQFIFQYYEEEERQRGNFPDRFSGHQFPNYSSELNVNALLLGDSALYLCTSSFMVGGTYEQYFGPGTRLTVT.

Of note for this clonotype: An end of the junction does not agree with germline; a read error may underlie this. The chain has TRBV4-3 and TRBJ2-3; 10 bases are a match to TRBD2. From germline, CDR1 is LGHNA and CDR2 YSLEER. The CDR3 extends over 15 amino acids. In DNA form, the CDR3 reads TGCGCCAGCAGCCAACCTGGTCCTAGCGGGAGCACGCAGTATTTC. The encoded protein is CASSQPGPSGSTQYF.

About this clonotype itself: The junction departs from the called germline gene at one end, perhaps through a read error. V gene TRBV12-3 or TRBV12-4 combines with J gene TRBJ2-1; TRBD2 is a possible D gene (6 bases). The CDR3 is 17 amino acids. CDR3 coding DNA: TGTGGCAGCAGTCCCCCCGGGGGAGAGGGGTCCTACAATGAGCAGTTCTTC. This sequence encodes CGSSPPGGEGSYNEQFF.

Regarding this clonotype: The germline gene is not matched at one end of the junction; a read error may be the cause. This sequence joins TRBV11-1 and TRBJ2-1; 10 bases align to TRBD2. The CDR3 sequence is 15 residues long. Germline values: CDR1 SGHAT, CDR2 FQDESV (reference sequence). The CDR3 sequence is CANNLGLAETNDQFF. The CDR3 DNA reads TGTGCCAACAACTTAGGACTAGCGGAAACCAATGATCAGTTCTTC. The full variable domain, completed using reference TRBV11-1 and TRBJ2-1, is EAEVAQSPRYKITEKSQAVAFWCDPISGHATLYWYRQILGQGPELLVQFQDESVVDDSQLPKDRFSAERLKGVDSTLKIQPAELGDSAMYLCANNLGLAETNDQFFGPGTRLTVL.

Worth noting for this clonotype: A junction boundary mismatches the germline segment, possibly from a read error. This chain links TRBV10-3 with TRBJ1-1; D is undetermined. The CDR3 length is 13 residues. Germline V gives CDR1 ENHRY, CDR2 SYGVKD. This CDR3 is CAISGTAETEVFF. The CDR3 nucleotides read TGTGCCATCAGTGGCACAGCGGAGACTGAAGTTTTCTTT.

This clonotype was recorded a few times. It may be a read error: a sequence one base away is much more abundant. V and J are TRBV11-3 and TRBJ1-2; 7 bases are shared with TRBD1. The CDR3 runs to 17 residues. The germline V gene encodes CDR1 SGHNT and CDR2 YENEEA. This CDR3 is CASSPPTHRGTNHGYIF. Written as DNA, the CDR3 is TGTGCCAGCAGCCCTCCTACCCACAGGGGAACTAACCATGGCTACATCTTC.

This clonotype turned up a few times. Since a much larger clone is just one base distant, this may be a read error. The V gene is TRBV6-5, the J gene TRBJ2-2; either TRBD1 or TRBD2 may fit D (5 bases each). Germline V lookup: CDR1 MNHEY, CDR2 SVGAGI. CDR3 length equals 14 residues. The CDR3 nucleotides are TGTGTCAGCAGTTATGGGGGTCTTACAGGGGAGCTGTTTTTT. Protein product: CVSSYGGLTGELFF.

Points on this clonotype: Because the CDR3 is missing its conserved closing phenylalanine or tryptophan, this is likely a read error. This chain connects TRBV6-2 or TRBV6-3 to TRBJ1-5; D possibly corresponds to TRBD1 (6 bases). V shed 6 bases and J shed 7 bases, with 16 bases lying between them. The CDR3 totals 14 residues. The germline gives CDR1 MNHEY, CDR2 SVGEGT. CDR3: CASRPTGQKQPQHS. CDR3 coding DNA: TGTGCCAGCAGGCCGACAGGCCAGAAACAGCCCCAGCATTCT.

As for this clonotype: This could be a read error, since a much larger clone is one nucleotide away. V usage is TRBV4-3 and J usage is TRBJ1-4; D is perhaps TRBD1 (6 bases). The CDR3 spans 17 residues. CDR1 and CDR2 (germline): LGHNA, YSLEER. The CDR3 sequence is CANSQDLAGGGFEKLFF. The CDR3 coding sequence is TGCGCCAACAGCCAAGACCTCGCGGGGGGCGGGTTCGAAAAACTGTTTTTT.

J is TRBJ2-7 and V is TRBV5-1; perhaps TRBD2 as D (5 bases). Trimming shortened V by 1 base and J by 3 bases, and 17 bases separated the two germline ends. Germline CDR1 SGHRS, CDR2 YFSETQ. This CDR3 has 16 residues. CDR3 sequence (DNA): TGCGCCAGCAGCTTGCGGTTACGGACTGAGGTCTACGAGCAGTACTTC. This sequence encodes CASSLRLRTEVYEQYF.

About this clonotype itself: This may arise from a read error, as a much more abundant clone is one base away. The conserved phenylalanine or tryptophan is not found at the CDR3 terminus, so this likely reflects a read error. CDR3 DNA: TGTGCCAGCAGGCGACAGGTCAAAGAGACCCAGTACTCC. Protein product: CASRRQVKETQYS. The chain employs TRBV11-2 and TRBJ2-5, with D possibly TRBD1 on 6 matching bases. The V end lost 6 bases, the J end lost 3 bases, and 11 bases lay between the germline ends. The CDR3 runs 13 residues. Germline CDR1 reads SGHAT; CDR2 reads FQNNGV.

Remarks on this clonotype: A junction boundary mismatches the germline segment, possibly from a read error. The CDR3 DNA follows: TGCGGCGTTGGGACTAGCGCGGCAAACACCGGGGGGCTGTTTTTT. Its protein product is CGVGTSAANTGGLFF. The chain carries TRBV29-1 and TRBJ2-2; 10 bases are shared with TRBD2. From germline, CDR1 is SQVTM and CDR2 ANQGSEA. The CDR3 totals 15 residues.